Listed here are 21 T cell receptor beta chains from one sample, sequenced in a study of human T cells and chemical hapten exposure. Via MiXCR, TCRdb re-called the RACE reads, giving one row per CDR3 protein. The sample consists of about 190,000 distinct CDR3 sequences, around a quarter of them appearing once. This sample's time point: patch test 3, about 24 weeks after DPC sensitization. The treatment here: therapeutic diphenylcyclopropenone sensitization with weekly scalp DPC. This material consisted of whole blood, taken in connection with sensitization to the hapten diphenylcyclopropenone (DPC). All receptors come from a woman aged 35 to 49 with alopecia areata. Some clones in this sample may be carry-over from other donors' samples.

The sample holds a few counts of this clonotype. Written as DNA, the CDR3 is TGTGCCAGCGCCGGGGGCTACGAGCAGTACTTC. Translated, it gives CASAGGYEQYF. The chain couples TRBV25-1 to TRBJ2-7; a weak D match, TRBD2 (6 bases). V gave up 8 bases and J gave up 3 bases, with 8 bases separating them. Germline V gene data show CDR1 as MGHDK and CDR2 as SYGVNS. This CDR3 has 11 amino acids.

This clonotype has more than one count but fewer than ten. This chain uses TRBV6-5 with TRBJ1-1; the D gene is possibly TRBD1 (5 bases). The V end lost 2 bases, the J end lost 2 bases, and 9 bases lay between the germline ends. The CDR3 covers 14 residues. The germline V gene encodes CDR1 MNHEY and CDR2 SVGAGI. CDR3 bases: TGTGCCAGCAGTTACGGGGGGTCCAACACTGAAGCTTTCTTT. This codes for CASSYGGSNTEAFF.

This clonotype was seen ten or more times. The chain is built from TRBV29-1 and TRBJ2-1; tentative D call: TRBD1 (6 bases). This CDR3 is 14 amino acids long. Germline V gene lookup returns CDR1 SQVTM and CDR2 ANQGSEA. The V gene lost 5 bases and the J gene lost 9 bases, with 20 bases spanning the gap. The DNA of the CDR3 is TGCAGCGTTACAGGGATACAACCTGGGGGTGAGCAGTTCTTC. The encoded protein is CSVTGIQPGGEQFF.

This clonotype came up many times. The CDR3: CAISEADRGLSGANVLTF. The CDR3 DNA is TGTGCCATCAGTGAGGCGGACAGGGGGCTCTCTGGGGCCAACGTCCTGACTTTC. The chain has TRBV10-3 and TRBJ2-6; the match to TRBD1 covers 11 bases. With V trimmed by 2 bases and J by 0 bases, 3 bases remained unmatched. The germline gives CDR1 ENHRY, CDR2 SYGVKD. This CDR3 is 18 amino acids long.

CDR3 amino acids: CSARDGGPYEQYF. DNA for the CDR3: TGCAGTGCTAGAGATGGGGGCCCCTACGAGCAGTACTTC. The V call is TRBV20-1, the J call TRBJ2-7; TRBD1 is a possible D gene (6 bases). Germline V gives CDR1 DFQATT, CDR2 SNEGSKA (reference sequence). The germline V and J ends were trimmed by 0 bases and 2 bases, with 8 bases remaining between them. CDR3 length: 13 amino acids.

This clonotype turned up a few times. The J gene is TRBJ2-1, the V gene TRBV4-1; TRBD1 matches 7 bases. The CDR3 extends over 14 amino acids. Germline loops: CDR1 MGHRA, CDR2 YSYEKL. The V segment lost 2 bases and the J segment 6 bases; nucleotides outside the gene matches: 4. The CDR3 sequence is CASSQPTGVNEQFF. The CDR3, as DNA: TGCGCCAGCAGCCAACCAACAGGGGTCAATGAGCAGTTCTTC.

This clonotype was recorded at least ten times. The gene calls are TRBV28 and TRBJ2-6, with D perhaps given as TRBD1 or TRBD2 (5 bases each). CDR3 length: 16 residues. Germline V gene data show CDR1 as MDHEN and CDR2 as SYDVKM. Trimming removed 4 bases from V and 4 bases from J, with 14 bases in between. The CDR3 nucleotides read TGTGCCAGCAGTTCTCGGGACGTCGGAGGGGCCAACGTCCTGACTTTC. It yields the protein CASSSRDVGGANVLTF.

The rearrangement links TRBV28 to TRBJ1-2; the D gene is possibly TRBD1 (5 bases). This CDR3 region has 14 residues. Trimming took off 6 bases at V and 4 bases at J, with 15 bases between the two ends. Germline V gene data show CDR1 as MDHEN and CDR2 as SYDVKM. The CDR3 nucleotides are TGTGCCAGCAGCCCAGACTTCCAGGGCTATGGCTACACCTTC. Protein product: CASSPDFQGYGYTF.

The table lists this clonotype with a few counts. The chain is built from TRBV2 and TRBJ2-7; the D gene could be TRBD1 or TRBD2 (6 bases each). CDR3 length: 12 residues. Trimming cost V 8 bases and J 2 bases, with 10 bases left between them. Germline CDR1 SNHLY, CDR2 FYNNEI. CDR3: CASGGQTYEQYF. The CDR3 coding sequence is TGTGCCAGCGGGGGGCAAACCTACGAGCAGTACTTC.

The CDR3 DNA follows: TGTGCCCGCCTACCAGGGGGGTTTGAGAACACTGAAGCTTTCTTT. It is translated as CARLPGGFENTEAFF. The rearrangement links TRBV9 to TRBJ1-1; 7 bases agree with TRBD1. This CDR3 is built from 15 residues. Germline CDR1 is SGDLS and CDR2 is YYNGEE. The trim removed 10 bases at V and 1 base at J, leaving 13 bases unmatched.

This clonotype occurred a few times. The chain recombines TRBV27 with TRBJ2-1; no definite D call. Germline assignment: CDR1 MNHEY and CDR2 SMNVEV (reference sequence). There are 16 residues in the CDR3. Trimming took off 0 bases at V and 0 bases at J, with 9 bases between the two ends. For the CDR3, the DNA is TGTGCCAGCAGTTTATCCGAGGCGTTCTCCTACAATGAGCAGTTCTTC. Translation gives CASSLSEAFSYNEQFF.

The chain's CDR3 is CATTLGGAYTDTQYF. The CDR3 region has the DNA TGTGCCACCACTTTAGGGGGGGCTTACACAGATACGCAGTATTTT. The V gene is TRBV28, the J gene TRBJ2-3; D might be TRBD2 (7 bases). In germline, CDR1 is MDHEN, CDR2 SYDVKM. The CDR3 spans 15 residues. Trimming pared 10 bases from V and 2 bases from J, leaving 19 bases between.

The CDR3 DNA sequence: TGTGCCAGCAGCCCCTTTGGGCAGGAAGGCGAGCAGTACTTC. It codes for CASSPFGQEGEQYF. The chain carries TRBV27 and TRBJ2-7; D remains ambiguous. Germline V lookup: CDR1 MNHEY, CDR2 SMNVEV (reference sequence). The CDR3 sequence is 14 residues long. V was cut by 6 bases and J by 6 bases, with 18 bases left in between.

This clonotype was counted many times. V is TRBV29-1 and J is TRBJ2-4; 8 nucleotides line up with TRBD2. This CDR3 spans 14 amino acids. Germline V gene sequence: CDR1 SQVTM, CDR2 ANQGSEA. V dropped 5 bases and J dropped 0; count of bases not matched to a gene: 3. The CDR3 DNA is TGCAGCGTTACTAGCGGTATAGCCAAAAACATTCAGTACTTC. Protein: CSVTSGIAKNIQYF.

The gene calls are TRBV6-2 or TRBV6-3 and TRBJ2-2, with D possibly TRBD2 on 5 matching bases. The CDR3 loop spans 14 amino acids. CDR1 and CDR2 (germline): MNHEY, SVGEGT. The ends were cut back, 0 bases at V and 9 bases at J, with 11 bases in the middle. CDR3: CASSYSDFYRELFF. CDR3 nucleotides: TGTGCCAGCAGTTACTCGGACTTTTACCGGGAGCTGTTTTTT.

The chain uses TRBV10-3 and TRBJ2-7; the D call may be TRBD1 or TRBD2 (5 bases each). The CDR3 runs to 15 residues. V gave up 3 bases and J gave up 3 bases, with 15 bases separating them. Germline V gene data show CDR1 as ENHRY and CDR2 as SYGVKD. CDR3: CAISDPTGRHYEQYF. Here the CDR3 DNA reads TGTGCCATCAGTGACCCGACGGGACGCCACTACGAGCAGTACTTC.

Only a few counts were recorded for this clonotype. The rearrangement uses TRBV6-5 and TRBJ2-3, with TRBD2 as a possible D gene (7 bases). Trimming cost V 10 bases and J 1 base, with 18 bases left between them. The CDR3 spans 15 residues. Germline V gives CDR1 MNHEY, CDR2 SVGAGI. CDR3 nucleotide sequence: TGTGCCACCGAGGGGGGGAGGGCCCGCACAGATACGCAGTATTTT. This encodes CATEGGRARTDTQYF.

This clonotype was seen a handful of times. CDR3 sequence (DNA): TGTGCCAGCAGTCTTAGCGCTATCTCCTACAATGAGCAGTTCTTC. This encodes CASSLSAISYNEQFF. This rearrangement joins TRBV28 to TRBJ2-1, with D possibly matching TRBD2 (5 bases). V lost 5 bases to trimming and J lost 0 bases, with 11 bases between them. Looked up from germline, CDR1 is MDHEN and CDR2 is SYDVKM. The CDR3 runs to 15 residues.

This clonotype is a singleton in its sample. A junction end diverges from the germline sequence, so it may reflect a read error. J is TRBJ2-7 and V is TRBV3-1; D ambiguous. This CDR3 is 14 amino acids long. CDR1 and CDR2 (germline): LGHDT, YNNKEL (reference sequence). Here the CDR3 DNA reads TGTGTCAGCAGCCAAGGGCGGAGTTCCTACGAGCAGTACTTC. Translation gives CVSSQGRSSYEQYF.

This chain connects TRBV6-2 or TRBV6-3 to TRBJ1-2, with unresolved D. The CDR3 loop spans 14 amino acids. V shed 6 bases and J shed 5 bases, with 16 bases lying between them. From germline, CDR1 is MNHEY and CDR2 SVGEGT. CDR3 DNA sequence: TGTGCCAGCAGCCTGACGGGTCTGACTTATGGCTACACCTTC. Translating gives CASSLTGLTYGYTF.

As for this clonotype: Mismatch with germline at one junction end may stem from a read error. V usage is TRBV15 and J usage is TRBJ1-1; D gene uncertain. Per the germline V gene, CDR1 is LNHNV and CDR2 is YYDKDF (reference sequence). The CDR3 spans 14 residues. Written as DNA, the CDR3 is TGTGCCTCCAGCAGAGATGCCGAGACGGATGAAGCTTTCTTT. Encoded protein: CASSRDAETDEAFF.